This T cell receptor beta chain emerged from a study of control samples from healthy donors and cancer patients. Repertoires were generated with immunoSEQ multiplex PCR, while TCRdb's copy carries only in-frame clones and drops some. Of around 120,000 clones listed, more than 70% are singletons. In its sample, this clone was seen a few times. The germline gives CDR1 MNHEY, CDR2 SVGAGI. This CDR3 is built from 15 residues. The ends lost 4 bases at V and 3 bases at J; junction bases unmatched: 9. This TCR came from a man in his forties in good health. Sequenced: blood. The V gene is TRBV6-5, the J gene TRBJ2-7; 7 nucleotides agree with TRBD1. The CDR3 sequence: CASSSLKGTVYEQYF. The CDR3 nucleotides are TGTGCCAGCAGTTCCCTAAAGGGGACAGTCTACGAGCAGTACTTC.